This is a list of T cell receptor beta chains from one sample in a study of T cells in tumors after PD-1 blockade. Libraries were prepared by immunoSEQ multiplex PCR; TCRdb keeps only in-frame clonotypes and omits some of them. The sample contains about 33,000 clones, around 78% of which appear only once. This specimen consisted of PBMCs, obtained before anti-PD-1 treatment. The receptor source for this set is a human donor with basal cell carcinoma. Both conserved end residues are part of each CDR3. Fields, in order: D gene, clone size, J gene, V gene, CDR3 protein, CDR3 DNA. A D gene is named only where the DNA matches it firmly. Clone size, where shown, is once, few, many, or a class for clones that have expanded.

D gene: .
clone size: .
J gene: TRBJ2-1
V gene: TRBV29-1
CDR3 protein: CSVVSGINEQFF
CDR3 DNA: TGCAGCGTTGTTTCAGGGATCAATGAGCAGTTCTTC

D gene: TRBD1
clone size: .
J gene: TRBJ2-5
V gene: TRBV5-4
CDR3 protein: CASSLGGQGGETQYF
CDR3 DNA: TGTGCCAGCAGCTTGGGGGGACAGGGAGGCGAGACCCAGTACTTC

D gene: .
clone size: .
J gene: TRBJ1-4
V gene: TRBV30
CDR3 protein: CAWTTDNSNEKLFF
CDR3 DNA: TGTGCCTGGACCACGGACAACTCTAATGAAAAACTGTTTTTT

D gene: TRBD2
clone size: .
J gene: TRBJ2-2
V gene: TRBV6-7
CDR3 protein: CASSGLAGGNTGELFF
CDR3 DNA: TGTGCCAGCAGTGGACTAGCGGGAGGCAACACCGGGGAGCTGTTTTTT

D gene: TRBD1
clone size: once
J gene: TRBJ2-1
V gene: TRBV20-1
CDR3 protein: CSASERGRPIYYNEQFF
CDR3 DNA: TGCAGTGCTAGTGAGAGGGGGCGCCCCATCTACTACAATGAGCAGTTCTTC

D gene: TRBD1
clone size: .
J gene: TRBJ2-7
V gene: TRBV30
CDR3 protein: CAWRKQGSEQYF
CDR3 DNA: TGTGCCTGGAGAAAACAGGGGTCCGAGCAGTACTTC

D gene: .
clone size: .
J gene: TRBJ1-1
V gene: TRBV30
CDR3 protein: CAWSLAVNTEAFF
CDR3 DNA: TGTGCCTGGAGTCTAGCGGTAAACACTGAAGCTTTCTTT

D gene: TRBD1
clone size: .
J gene: TRBJ1-4
V gene: TRBV7-6
CDR3 protein: CASSPGTGGEKLFF
CDR3 DNA: TGTGCCAGCAGCCCCGGGACAGGAGGCGAAAAACTGTTTTTT

D gene: .
clone size: .
J gene: TRBJ2-3
V gene: TRBV2
CDR3 protein: CASQSTDTQYF
CDR3 DNA: TGTGCCAGCCAGAGCACAGATACGCAGTATTTT

D gene: TRBD1
clone size: .
J gene: TRBJ1-2
V gene: TRBV19
CDR3 protein: CASTMGTGLHVDYGYTF
CDR3 DNA: TGTGCCAGTACGATGGGGACAGGGTTGCATGTTGACTATGGCTACACCTTC

D gene: .
clone size: once
J gene: TRBJ2-1
V gene: TRBV4-2
CDR3 protein: CASSREGVVNEQFF
CDR3 DNA: TGTGCCAGCAGCCGGGAGGGGGTTGTTAATGAGCAGTTCTTC

D gene: .
clone size: .
J gene: TRBJ2-1
V gene: TRBV19
CDR3 protein: CASSMTGRVNEQFF
CDR3 DNA: TGTGCCAGTAGTATGACAGGGAGGGTCAATGAGCAGTTCTTC

D gene: .
clone size: .
J gene: TRBJ1-5
V gene: TRBV4-3
CDR3 protein: CASSQDRGLGQPQHF
CDR3 DNA: TGCGCCAGCAGCCAAGATCGGGGTCTGGGTCAGCCCCAGCATTTT

D gene: .
clone size: .
J gene: TRBJ2-7
V gene: TRBV28
CDR3 protein: CASRGPGVEQYF
CDR3 DNA: TGTGCCAGCAGGGGCCCTGGGGTCGAGCAGTACTTC

D gene: .
clone size: .
J gene: TRBJ1-1
V gene: TRBV11-3
CDR3 protein: CASSLEGDTEAFF
CDR3 DNA: TGTGCCAGCAGCTTAGAGGGCGACACTGAAGCTTTCTTT

D gene: .
clone size: .
J gene: TRBJ1-3
V gene: TRBV7-6
CDR3 protein: CASSPRPQLDGNTIYF
CDR3 DNA: TGTGCCAGCAGCCCCCGCCCGCAGCTTGATGGAAACACCATATATTTT

D gene: .
clone size: .
J gene: TRBJ1-1
V gene: TRBV12-1
CDR3 protein: CASSITPGTGNTEAFF
CDR3 DNA: TGTGCCAGCAGCATAACACCTGGGACAGGGAATACTGAAGCTTTCTTT

D gene: .
clone size: medium-sized
J gene: TRBJ2-7
V gene: TRBV29-1
CDR3 protein: CSGTDTTSYEQYF
CDR3 DNA: TGCAGCGGGACGGACACGACCTCCTACGAGCAGTACTTC

D gene: .
clone size: .
J gene: TRBJ2-4
V gene: TRBV19
CDR3 protein: CASSIQQSIQYF
CDR3 DNA: TGTGCCAGTAGTATACAGCAAAGCATTCAGTACTTC

D gene: .
clone size: .
J gene: TRBJ1-4
V gene: TRBV27
CDR3 protein: CASSLSRTYATNEKLFF
CDR3 DNA: TGTGCCAGCAGTTTAAGTCGCACTTATGCAACTAATGAAAAACTGTTTTTT

D gene: TRBD2
clone size: few
J gene: TRBJ2-3
V gene: TRBV4-3
CDR3 protein: CASSQARTSGKYTQYF
CDR3 DNA: TGCGCCAGCAGCCAGGCCAGGACTAGCGGAAAATATACGCAGTATTTT

D gene: .
clone size: .
J gene: TRBJ1-1
V gene: TRBV29-1
CDR3 protein: CSVGPGNTEAFF
CDR3 DNA: TGCAGCGTTGGCCCCGGGAACACTGAAGCTTTCTTT

D gene: TRBD2
clone size: .
J gene: TRBJ2-7
V gene: TRBV7-2
CDR3 protein: CASSSQGLAASGEQYF
CDR3 DNA: TGTGCCAGCAGCTCCCAGGGACTAGCGGCCTCGGGGGAGCAGTACTTC

D gene: .
clone size: .
J gene: TRBJ1-5
V gene: TRBV28
CDR3 protein: CASSWDSNQPQHF
CDR3 DNA: TGTGCCAGCAGTTGGGACAGCAATCAGCCCCAGCATTTT

D gene: .
clone size: .
J gene: TRBJ1-3
V gene: TRBV6-4
CDR3 protein: CASSKQGNTIYF
CDR3 DNA: TGTGCCAGCAGTAAACAGGGAAACACCATATATTTT

D gene: .
clone size: .
J gene: TRBJ1-3
V gene: TRBV15
CDR3 protein: CATSRARSFSGNTIYF
CDR3 DNA: TGTGCCACCAGCAGAGCCCGATCATTCTCTGGAAACACCATATATTTT

D gene: TRBD2
clone size: many
J gene: TRBJ2-7
V gene: TRBV27
CDR3 protein: CASSFETSGSYEQYF
CDR3 DNA: TGTGCCAGCAGTTTCGAAACTAGCGGGAGCTACGAGCAGTACTTC

D gene: .
clone size: .
J gene: TRBJ1-1
V gene: TRBV12-3/TRBV12-4
CDR3 protein: CASSPMATEAFF
CDR3 DNA: TGTGCCAGCAGCCCAATGGCCACTGAAGCTTTCTTT

D gene: .
clone size: .
J gene: TRBJ1-2
V gene: TRBV7-2
CDR3 protein: CASSPGPRTVRGSNYGYTF
CDR3 DNA: TGTGCCAGCAGCCCCGGCCCCCGGACAGTAAGGGGGAGTAACTATGGCTACACCTTC

D gene: TRBD1
clone size: .
J gene: TRBJ2-1
V gene: TRBV30
CDR3 protein: CAWRFGTGSGNEQFF
CDR3 DNA: TGTGCCTGGAGATTCGGGACAGGGTCGGGTAATGAGCAGTTCTTC

D gene: TRBD1
clone size: few
J gene: TRBJ2-7
V gene: TRBV7-9
CDR3 protein: CASSAGQGSEQYF
CDR3 DNA: TGTGCCAGCAGCGCCGGACAGGGATCCGAGCAGTACTTC

D gene: TRBD1
clone size: .
J gene: TRBJ1-1
V gene: TRBV5-5
CDR3 protein: CASSWTGGRTEAFF
CDR3 DNA: TGTGCCAGCAGCTGGACAGGGGGCAGGACTGAAGCTTTCTTT

D gene: .
clone size: .
J gene: TRBJ2-5
V gene: TRBV7-9
CDR3 protein: CASTRSQETQYF
CDR3 DNA: TGTGCCAGCACGCGGAGCCAAGAGACCCAGTACTTC

D gene: .
clone size: few
J gene: TRBJ2-1
V gene: TRBV7-3
CDR3 protein: CASSWRGAEQFF
CDR3 DNA: TGTGCCAGCAGCTGGCGCGGAGCGGAGCAGTTCTTC

D gene: TRBD2
clone size: .
J gene: TRBJ2-2
V gene: TRBV2
CDR3 protein: CASRDPASGNTGELFF
CDR3 DNA: TGTGCCAGCAGGGACCCGGCTAGCGGTAACACCGGGGAGCTGTTTTTT

D gene: TRBD1
clone size: once
J gene: TRBJ1-2
V gene: TRBV19
CDR3 protein: CASGTGNHGYTF
CDR3 DNA: TGTGCCAGCGGGACAGGCAACCATGGCTACACCTTC

D gene: .
clone size: .
J gene: TRBJ2-1
V gene: TRBV24-1
CDR3 protein: CATSDPPRSGRNEQFF
CDR3 DNA: TGTGCCACCAGTGACCCCCCCCGGTCGGGACGGAATGAGCAGTTCTTC

D gene: .
clone size: .
J gene: TRBJ2-3
V gene: TRBV5-1
CDR3 protein: CASSLRLGEDTQYF
CDR3 DNA: TGCGCCAGCAGCTTGAGGCTAGGAGAAGATACGCAGTATTTT

D gene: TRBD1
clone size: .
J gene: TRBJ1-1
V gene: TRBV19
CDR3 protein: CASIRGPESTEAFF
CDR3 DNA: TGTGCCAGTATTAGGGGGCCCGAGAGCACTGAAGCTTTCTTT

D gene: TRBD1
clone size: .
J gene: TRBJ1-2
V gene: TRBV7-2
CDR3 protein: CASSPTPGQDYGYTF
CDR3 DNA: TGTGCCAGCAGCCCCACCCCGGGACAGGACTATGGCTACACCTTC

D gene: .
clone size: .
J gene: TRBJ2-7
V gene: TRBV19
CDR3 protein: CASTYGWDSDDEQYF
CDR3 DNA: TGTGCCAGTACCTATGGGTGGGATTCAGACGACGAGCAGTACTTC

D gene: .
clone size: .
J gene: TRBJ2-7
V gene: TRBV3-1/TRBV3-2
CDR3 protein: CASSRIPSYEQYF
CDR3 DNA: TGTGCCAGCAGCCGGATACCTTCCTACGAGCAGTACTTC

D gene: .
clone size: .
J gene: TRBJ1-2
V gene: TRBV27
CDR3 protein: CASSRTQLDRYGYTF
CDR3 DNA: TGTGCCAGCAGCCGAACCCAACTGGATCGCTATGGCTACACCTTC

D gene: TRBD2
clone size: .
J gene: TRBJ2-1
V gene: TRBV14
CDR3 protein: CASSQDQTSGGYNEQFF
CDR3 DNA: TGTGCCAGCAGCCAAGATCAGACTAGCGGGGGCTACAATGAGCAGTTCTTC

D gene: TRBD2
clone size: .
J gene: TRBJ2-2
V gene: TRBV5-1
CDR3 protein: CASSLGLAANTGELFF
CDR3 DNA: TGCGCCAGCAGCTTAGGACTAGCTGCGAACACCGGGGAGCTGTTTTTT

D gene: .
clone size: .
J gene: TRBJ2-1
V gene: TRBV6-5
CDR3 protein: CASSPYPWNEQFF
CDR3 DNA: TGTGCCAGCAGTCCCTATCCCTGGAATGAGCAGTTCTTC

D gene: .
clone size: .
J gene: TRBJ2-7
V gene: TRBV5-1
CDR3 protein: CASSPTADSSQQYF
CDR3 DNA: TGCGCCAGCAGCCCGACGGCGGACAGTTCTCAGCAGTACTTC

D gene: .
clone size: few
J gene: TRBJ2-1
V gene: TRBV7-2
CDR3 protein: CASSEDRFSDEQFF
CDR3 DNA: TGTGCCAGCAGTGAAGACCGTTTTTCCGATGAGCAGTTCTTC

D gene: TRBD2
clone size: .
J gene: TRBJ2-1
V gene: TRBV30
CDR3 protein: CAWSLTSGMYNEQFF
CDR3 DNA: TGTGCCTGGAGTCTGACTAGCGGGATGTACAATGAGCAGTTCTTC

D gene: TRBD1
clone size: .
J gene: TRBJ2-1
V gene: TRBV11-3
CDR3 protein: CASSLDLFRQGVGNEQFF
CDR3 DNA: TGTGCCAGCAGCTTAGATTTGTTCCGGCAGGGGGTCGGCAATGAGCAGTTCTTC

D gene: .
clone size: .
J gene: TRBJ2-1
V gene: TRBV4-3
CDR3 protein: CASSPSSVSYNEQFF
CDR3 DNA: TGCGCCAGCAGCCCTTCTAGCGTCTCCTACAATGAGCAGTTCTTC

D gene: TRBD1
clone size: .
J gene: TRBJ1-6
V gene: TRBV28
CDR3 protein: CASRQGTYNSPLHF
CDR3 DNA: TGTGCCAGTAGACAGGGCACCTATAATTCACCCCTCCACTTT

D gene: .
clone size: .
J gene: TRBJ2-3
V gene: TRBV7-2
CDR3 protein: CASSIAIWGTDTQYF
CDR3 DNA: TGTGCCAGCAGCATAGCGATTTGGGGCACAGATACGCAGTATTTT

D gene: .
clone size: .
J gene: TRBJ2-1
V gene: TRBV7-3
CDR3 protein: CASSLISAGPYNEQFF
CDR3 DNA: TGTGCCAGCAGCTTAATTAGCGCGGGCCCCTACAATGAGCAGTTCTTC

D gene: TRBD1
clone size: once
J gene: TRBJ1-4
V gene: TRBV7-2
CDR3 protein: CASSLGRGPNEKLFF
CDR3 DNA: TGTGCCAGCAGCTTAGGGAGGGGGCCTAATGAAAAACTGTTTTTT

D gene: .
clone size: .
J gene: TRBJ1-5
V gene: TRBV27
CDR3 protein: CASSPYRANQPQHF
CDR3 DNA: TGTGCCAGCAGTCCCTACCGGGCCAATCAGCCCCAGCATTTT

D gene: .
clone size: .
J gene: TRBJ2-7
V gene: TRBV4-1
CDR3 protein: CASSHSTGRRGVGEQYF
CDR3 DNA: TGCGCCAGCAGCCATTCTACTGGAAGGAGGGGAGTAGGCGAGCAGTACTTC

D gene: .
clone size: few
J gene: TRBJ2-1
V gene: TRBV7-9
CDR3 protein: CASSDLSNVNEQFF
CDR3 DNA: TGTGCCAGCAGCGACCTAAGTAACGTGAATGAGCAGTTCTTC

D gene: TRBD1
clone size: .
J gene: TRBJ2-7
V gene: TRBV7-2
CDR3 protein: CASSFRTGLGEQYF
CDR3 DNA: TGTGCCAGCAGCTTCCGGACAGGTCTGGGCGAGCAGTACTTC

D gene: TRBD2
clone size: once
J gene: TRBJ2-1
V gene: TRBV19
CDR3 protein: CASKASGRFSEQFF
CDR3 DNA: TGTGCCAGTAAGGCTAGCGGGAGATTTAGTGAGCAGTTCTTC